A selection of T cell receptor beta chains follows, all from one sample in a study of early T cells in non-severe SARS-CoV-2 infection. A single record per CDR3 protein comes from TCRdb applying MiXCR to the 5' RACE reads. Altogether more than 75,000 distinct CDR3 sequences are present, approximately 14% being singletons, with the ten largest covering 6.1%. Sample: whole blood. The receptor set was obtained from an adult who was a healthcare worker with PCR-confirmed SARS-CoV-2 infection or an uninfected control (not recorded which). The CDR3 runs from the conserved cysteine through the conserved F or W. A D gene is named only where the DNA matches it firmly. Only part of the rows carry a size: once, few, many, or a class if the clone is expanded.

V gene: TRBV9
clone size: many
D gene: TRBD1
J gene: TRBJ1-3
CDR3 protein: CASSPRDRQRNTIYF
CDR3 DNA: TGTGCCAGCAGCCCCCGGGACAGGCAACGAAACACCATATATTTT

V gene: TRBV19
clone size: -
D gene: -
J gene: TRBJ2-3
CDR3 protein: CATSRGVADTQYF
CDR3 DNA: TGTGCCACCTCGAGGGGGGTTGCAGATACGCAGTATTTT

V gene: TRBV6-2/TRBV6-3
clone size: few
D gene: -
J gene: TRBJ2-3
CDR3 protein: CASSYSAGTPLSTDTQYF
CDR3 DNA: TGTGCCAGCAGTTACTCTGCGGGGACCCCACTAAGCACAGATACGCAGTATTTT

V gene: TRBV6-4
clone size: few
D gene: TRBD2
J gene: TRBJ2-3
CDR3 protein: CASSDSTGGPDTQYF
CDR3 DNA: TGTGCCAGCAGTGACTCTACGGGGGGGCCAGATACGCAGTATTTT

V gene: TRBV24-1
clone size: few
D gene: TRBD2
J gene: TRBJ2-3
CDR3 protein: CATSDGTSAQYF
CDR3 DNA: TGTGCCACCAGTGATGGGACTAGCGCGCAGTATTTT

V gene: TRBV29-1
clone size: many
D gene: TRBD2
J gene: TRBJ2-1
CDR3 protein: CSAPQRGSSYNEQFF
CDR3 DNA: TGCAGCGCCCCGCAACGCGGGAGCTCCTACAATGAGCAGTTCTTC

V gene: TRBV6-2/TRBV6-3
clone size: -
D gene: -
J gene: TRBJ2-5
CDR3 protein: CATRSGLQETQYF
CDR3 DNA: TGTGCCACCAGGAGCGGCCTCCAAGAGACCCAGTACTTC

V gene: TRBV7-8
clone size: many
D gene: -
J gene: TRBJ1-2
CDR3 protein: CASSLEGLYGYTF
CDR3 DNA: TGTGCCAGCAGCCTAGAGGGCCTCTATGGCTACACCTTC

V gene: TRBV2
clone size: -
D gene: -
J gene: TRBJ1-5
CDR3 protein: CASGRRLNQPQHF
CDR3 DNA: TGTGCCAGCGGCAGGCGCCTCAATCAGCCCCAGCATTTT

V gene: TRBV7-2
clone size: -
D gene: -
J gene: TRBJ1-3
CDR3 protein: CASSALSGNTIYF
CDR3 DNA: TGTGCCAGCAGCGCTCTCTCTGGAAACACCATATATTTT

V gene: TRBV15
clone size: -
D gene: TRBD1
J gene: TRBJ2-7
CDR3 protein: CATSREDRAGEQYF
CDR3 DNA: TGTGCCACCAGCAGAGAGGACAGGGCGGGCGAGCAGTACTTC

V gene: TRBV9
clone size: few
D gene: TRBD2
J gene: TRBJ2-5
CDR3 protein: CASSSGAVQETQYF
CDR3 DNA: TGTGCCAGCAGCAGCGGGGCAGTCCAAGAGACCCAGTACTTC